This T cell receptor (beta chain) was documented in a study of blood T cell repertoires in COVID-19. Overall study context: Collection of acute and convalescent COVID-19 samples took place in the United States, Italy and Spain. PBMCs, B-cell-depleted T cells, or T cells were the source of the cDNA or gDNA that made up the material.

As originally analysed: Amplifying reference gene primers gave estimates of nucleated cell counts. The method was immunoSEQ multiplex PCR; TCRdb's version includes in-frame clones alone and lacks a portion of them. V and J calls and clone size are copied from that table; D and trimming were computed from the DNA. The table has around 11,000 clones, 88% seen once. This CDR3 contains 16 residues. From germline, CDR1 is SGHVS and CDR2 FNYEAQ. The V segment lost 1 base and the J segment 11 bases; nucleotides outside the gene matches: 13. Sequenced: peripheral blood. V and J are TRBV7-6 and TRBJ2-1; 8 positions match TRBD1. This receptor was identified in a human donor in a cohort sampled during active COVID-19. The CDR3 reads CASSLELTPGGGKQFF. The CDR3 DNA is TGTGCCAGCAGCTTAGAGCTCACTCCAGGGGGCGGTAAGCAGTTCTTC.